This T cell receptor beta chain was documented in a study of blood T cell repertoires in COVID-19. About the research overall: Acute and convalescent COVID-19 specimens originated in the United States, Italy and Spain.

Produced via immunoSEQ multiplex PCR; TCRdb's table is partial and in-frame only. The top ten hold 35% to 40% of the sample, which has around 160,000 clones, around 84% seen once. Germline V gene sequence: CDR1 MNHNS, CDR2 SASEGT. The V and J ends lost 1 base and 2 bases respectively, with 11 bases between them. The CDR3 covers 15 residues. This receptor was obtained from a human donor in a cohort sampled during active COVID-19. Sequenced: peripheral blood. The chain carries TRBV6-1 and TRBJ1-2, with D possibly being TRBD1 (6 bases). The CDR3 sequence is CASSEGAGVNYGYTF. The CDR3 DNA is TGTGCCAGCAGTGAAGGGGCAGGGGTGAACTATGGCTACACCTTC.